Listed below are T cell receptor beta chains from one sample, sequenced in a study of early T cells in non-severe SARS-CoV-2 infection. Each CDR3 protein gets one entry after TCRdb re-called the 5' RACE reads with MiXCR. The table records around 67,000 distinct CDR3 sequences, 9.5% to 13% of them present only once. The sample taken for sequencing was whole blood. Every receptor here comes from an adult who was a healthcare worker with PCR-confirmed SARS-CoV-2 infection or an uninfected control (not recorded which). CDR3s include the opening cysteine and the closing phenylalanine or tryptophan. Fields, in order: J gene, D gene, clone size, CDR3 length, V gene, CDR3 protein, CDR3 DNA. A D gene is named only where the DNA matches it firmly. Expanded clones get a size class; other rows say once, few or many, or leave the size out.

TRBJ2-3 . many 11 TRBV7-9 CASSSTDTQYF TGTGCCAGCAGCTCTACAGATACGCAGTATTTT
TRBJ1-2 . many 13 TRBV29-1 CSVARDRSYGYTF TGCAGCGTGGCACGTGACAGGTCCTATGGCTACACCTTC
TRBJ2-2 TRBD2 . 18 TRBV9 CASSHYQLAGANTGELFF TGTGCCAGCAGCCATTACCAACTAGCGGGGGCTAACACCGGGGAGCTGTTTTTT
TRBJ2-3 TRBD2 many 15 TRBV5-1 CASRPTSGGTDTQYF TGCGCCAGCAGGCCAACTAGCGGCGGAACAGATACGCAGTATTTT
TRBJ2-5 TRBD2 many 15 TRBV5-1 CASSFGTSGPETQYF TGCGCCAGCAGCTTTGGGACTAGCGGACCTGAGACCCAGTACTTC
TRBJ2-1 . . 12 TRBV2 CASSDYYNEQFF TGTGCCAGCAGTGATTACTACAATGAGCAGTTCTTC
TRBJ1-4 . . 14 TRBV5-1 CASSFNRMSEKLFF TGCGCCAGCAGCTTTAACAGGATGAGTGAAAAACTGTTTTTT
TRBJ2-1 . . 12 TRBV3-1 CASSQGDGGKFF TGTGCCAGCAGCCAAGGAGACGGGGGAAAGTTCTTC
TRBJ1-6 . many 16 TRBV6-5 CASSYGTGSVDSPLHF TGTGCCAGCAGTTACGGGACCGGGTCCGTGGATTCACCCCTCCACTTT
TRBJ2-2 TRBD2 few 17 TRBV7-3 CASALPASGSIPRELFF TGTGCCAGCGCTCTCCCGGCTAGCGGGAGTATCCCCCGGGAGCTGTTTTTT
TRBJ2-3 . few 12 TRBV29-1 CSGLEVTDTQYF TGCAGCGGCTTGGAGGTCACAGATACGCAGTATTTT
TRBJ1-1 . few 13 TRBV30 CAWRGTPNTEAFF TGTGCCTGGAGGGGGACACCCAACACTGAAGCTTTCTTT
TRBJ2-1 . many 16 TRBV30 CAWSVLIGGLHNEQFF TGTGCCTGGAGTGTACTGATTGGGGGACTTCACAATGAGCAGTTCTTC
TRBJ1-1 TRBD1 . 15 TRBV10-3 CAISQYQGAGTEAFF TGTGCCATCAGTCAGTACCAGGGGGCAGGCACTGAAGCTTTCTTT
TRBJ2-7 TRBD2 many 16 TRBV18 CASSPPTSGSSYEQYF TGTGCCAGCTCACCACCTACTAGCGGGAGCTCCTACGAGCAGTACTTC
TRBJ2-1 TRBD2 many 17 TRBV5-4 CASSLGGGAVSYNEQFF TGTGCCAGCAGCTTGGGCGGGGGGGCCGTTTCCTACAATGAGCAGTTCTTC
TRBJ2-1 . many 15 TRBV12-3/TRBV12-4 CASSFSGSDYNEQFF TGTGCCAGCAGTTTTAGTGGGAGCGACTACAATGAGCAGTTCTTC
TRBJ2-3 . . 13 TRBV4-1 CASSQVVADTQYF TGCGCCAGCAGCCAAGTAGTGGCAGATACGCAGTATTTT
TRBJ1-6 TRBD1 few 15 TRBV14 CASSQNRGPPSPLHF TGTGCCAGCAGCCAAAACAGGGGGCCCCCTTCACCCCTCCACTTT
TRBJ2-3 . . 14 TRBV3-1 CASSQLGPRDTQYF TGTGCCAGCAGCCAATTGGGACCCAGAGATACGCAGTATTTT
TRBJ2-6 . many 19 TRBV21-1 CASSKLAMDSLSGANVLTF TGTGCCAGCAGCAAATTGGCAATGGACAGCCTTTCTGGGGCCAACGTCCTGACTTTC
TRBJ1-4 . many 14 TRBV20-1 CSARRGATNEKLFF TGCAGTGCGCGTCGCGGGGCCACTAATGAAAAACTGTTTTTT
TRBJ2-2 . many 15 TRBV18 CASSPLNSPSGELFF TGTGCCAGCTCACCACTCAACTCTCCCTCCGGGGAGCTGTTTTTT
TRBJ1-4 . many 12 TRBV7-6 CASSPGVGTAHF TGTGCCAGCAGCCCAGGGGTCGGGACGGCACATTTT
TRBJ2-5 . many 11 TRBV10-3 CAISEEETQYF TGTGCCATCAGTGAGGAAGAGACCCAGTACTTC
TRBJ2-3 . many 14 TRBV20-1 CSARGPGPPDTQYF TGCAGTGCTAGAGGTCCAGGGCCACCGGATACGCAGTATTTT
TRBJ2-7 . few 18 TRBV12-5 CASGFRTGNRDSSYEQYF TGTGCTAGTGGTTTCCGAACAGGTAACCGCGACAGCTCCTACGAGCAGTACTTC
TRBJ2-7 . . 13 TRBV3-1 CASSQVASVEQYF TGTGCCAGCAGCCAAGTTGCTAGCGTGGAGCAGTACTTC
TRBJ2-7 . . 12 TRBV6-1 CASSGLTMEQYF TGTGCCAGCAGTGGCCTAACTATGGAGCAGTACTTC
TRBJ1-4 . many 15 TRBV4-1 CASSQPGRGREKLFF TGCGCCAGCAGCCAGCCTGGGAGGGGCCGGGAAAAACTGTTTTTT
TRBJ1-3 . many 16 TRBV28 CASSLSRPNSGNTIYF TGTGCCAGCAGTTTATCTCGGCCGAACTCTGGAAACACCATATATTTT
TRBJ2-1 . . 15 TRBV27 CASSLRLGVGNEQFF TGTGCCAGCAGCCTCCGGCTGGGAGTAGGCAATGAGCAGTTCTTC
TRBJ2-7 . many 15 TRBV6-5 CASSYSSGTHYEQYF TGTGCCAGCAGTTACTCGAGTGGGACACATTACGAGCAGTACTTC
TRBJ2-1 TRBD1 many 12 TRBV29-1 CSAGDRVDEQFF TGCAGCGCAGGTGACAGGGTTGATGAGCAGTTCTTC
TRBJ2-5 . many 11 TRBV29-1 CSVSVGATQYF TGCAGCGTCTCCGTGGGGGCAACCCAGTACTTC
TRBJ2-3 . many 18 TRBV7-9 CASSSNRLPRGVADTQYF TGTGCCAGCAGCTCCAACAGACTACCTCGTGGGGTTGCAGATACGCAGTATTTT
TRBJ2-1 TRBD2 few 17 TRBV2 CASSQGGLAGASNEQFF TGTGCCAGCAGCCAGGGGGGACTAGCGGGAGCGAGCAATGAGCAGTTCTTC
TRBJ2-7 TRBD1 many 14 TRBV7-6 CASSFGQGYYEQYF TGTGCCAGCAGCTTCGGACAGGGTTACTACGAGCAGTACTTC
TRBJ2-7 TRBD1 few 12 TRBV20-1 CSATGQGYEQYF TGCAGTGCCACGGGACAGGGCTACGAGCAGTACTTC
TRBJ2-5 TRBD1 many 14 TRBV5-1 CASSFGTGPGTQYF TGCGCCAGCAGCTTCGGGACAGGGCCCGGGACCCAGTACTTC
TRBJ2-3 . . 16 TRBV5-6 CASSLYGPVSTDTQYF TGTGCCAGCAGCTTGTACGGCCCTGTTAGCACAGATACGCAGTATTTT
TRBJ1-2 . few 15 TRBV27 CASSPHVRSNYGYTF TGTGCCAGCAGTCCCCATGTTAGATCTAACTATGGCTACACCTTC
TRBJ2-7 . many 13 TRBV29-1 CSVAGGQVYEQYF TGCAGCGTTGCCGGGGGGCAGGTTTACGAGCAGTACTTC
TRBJ1-3 . many 17 TRBV11-3 CASSPQQGSSPGNTIYF TGTGCCAGCAGCCCCCAGCAAGGGTCATCGCCCGGAAACACCATATATTTT
TRBJ2-2 . few 16 TRBV9 CASSPGWAGNTGELFF TGTGCCAGCAGCCCGGGGTGGGCAGGGAACACCGGGGAGCTGTTTTTT
TRBJ2-5 TRBD2 few 12 TRBV29-1 CSVDMGGETQYF TGCAGCGTTGATATGGGGGGGGAGACCCAGTACTTC
TRBJ1-3 . . 16 TRBV5-1 CASSLARAGPGNTIYF TGCGCCAGCAGCTTGGCCAGGGCAGGGCCCGGAAACACCATATATTTT
TRBJ2-6 TRBD1 many 18 TRBV11-2 CASSWVRTGTNGANVLTF TGTGCCAGCAGCTGGGTCCGGACAGGGACAAATGGGGCCAACGTCCTGACTTTC
TRBJ2-4 TRBD1 . 15 TRBV3-1 CASSQEGTAKNIQYF TGTGCCAGCAGCCAAGAGGGGACAGCTAAAAACATTCAGTACTTC
TRBJ2-2 TRBD1 . 15 TRBV5-1 CASSVGQALVGELFF TGCGCCAGCAGCGTGGGACAGGCGCTAGTGGGGGAGCTGTTTTTT
TRBJ2-5 TRBD2 . 15 TRBV5-1 CASSLVAGAGGTQYF TGCGCCAGCAGCTTGGTAGCGGGGGCCGGCGGGACCCAGTACTTC
TRBJ2-7 . . 13 TRBV18 CASSPQYPYEQYF TGTGCCAGCTCACCCCAATACCCCTACGAGCAGTACTTC